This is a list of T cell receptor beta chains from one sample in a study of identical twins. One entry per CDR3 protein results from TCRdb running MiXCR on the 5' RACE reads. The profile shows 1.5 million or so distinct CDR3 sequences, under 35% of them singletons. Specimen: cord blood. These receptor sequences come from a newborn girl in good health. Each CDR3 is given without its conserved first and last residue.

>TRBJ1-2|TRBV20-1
SASLGDYGYT
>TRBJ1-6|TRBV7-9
ASSFKDDSPLH
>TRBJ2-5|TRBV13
ASSPGTGGLETQY
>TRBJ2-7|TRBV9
ASSRASVSYEQY
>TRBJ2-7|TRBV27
ASSVWDTGEQY
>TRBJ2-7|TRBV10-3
AISVGYEQY
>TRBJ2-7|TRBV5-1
ASSVLAGWVYEQY
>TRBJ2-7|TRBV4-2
ASSHAGTTYEQY
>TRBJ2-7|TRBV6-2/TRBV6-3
ASSQAFEQY
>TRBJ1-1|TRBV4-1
ASSPGTTVGTEAF
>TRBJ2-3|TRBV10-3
PISESGTDTQY
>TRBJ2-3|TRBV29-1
SVARNKGDTQY
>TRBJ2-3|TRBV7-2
ASSLLRGLIADTQY
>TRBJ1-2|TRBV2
ASNEGTANYGYT
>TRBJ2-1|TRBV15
ATSRGLYNEQF
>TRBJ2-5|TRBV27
ASSLFGLALGETQY
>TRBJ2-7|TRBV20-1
SPLALIPYEQY
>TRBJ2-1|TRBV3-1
ASSLRGQREQF
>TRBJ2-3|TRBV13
ASSLRTESGTDTQY
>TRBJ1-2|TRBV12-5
ASGSQGNGYT
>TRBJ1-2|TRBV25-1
ASRSELGYYGYT
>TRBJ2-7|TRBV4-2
ASSQDDSYEQY
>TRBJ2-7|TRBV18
ASSPPRVSSPYEQY